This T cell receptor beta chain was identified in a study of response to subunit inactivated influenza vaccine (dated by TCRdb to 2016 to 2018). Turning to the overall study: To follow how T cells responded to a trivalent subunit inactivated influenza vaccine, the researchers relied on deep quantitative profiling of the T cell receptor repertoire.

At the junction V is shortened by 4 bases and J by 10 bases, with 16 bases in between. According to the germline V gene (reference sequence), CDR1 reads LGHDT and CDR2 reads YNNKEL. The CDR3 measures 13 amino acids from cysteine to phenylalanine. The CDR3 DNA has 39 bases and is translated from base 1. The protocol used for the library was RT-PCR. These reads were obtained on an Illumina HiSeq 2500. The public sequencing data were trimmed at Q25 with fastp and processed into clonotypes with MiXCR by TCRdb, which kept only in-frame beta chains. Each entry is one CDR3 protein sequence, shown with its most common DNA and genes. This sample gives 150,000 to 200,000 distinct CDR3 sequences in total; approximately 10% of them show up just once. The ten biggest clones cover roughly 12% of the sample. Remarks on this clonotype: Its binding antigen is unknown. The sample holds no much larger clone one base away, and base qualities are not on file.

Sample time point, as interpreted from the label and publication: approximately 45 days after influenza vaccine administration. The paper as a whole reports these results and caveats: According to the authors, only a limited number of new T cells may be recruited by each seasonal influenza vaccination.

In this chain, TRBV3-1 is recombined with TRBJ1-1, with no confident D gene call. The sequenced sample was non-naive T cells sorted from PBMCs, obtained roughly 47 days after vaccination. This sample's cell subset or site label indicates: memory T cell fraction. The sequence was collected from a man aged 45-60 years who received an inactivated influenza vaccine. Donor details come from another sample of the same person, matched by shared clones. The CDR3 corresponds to CASSPGERSAAFF. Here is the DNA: TGTGCCAGCAGCCCCGGGGAAAGGTCAGCAGCTTTCTTT.